The following is a TCR beta chain sequence with its context. When the RNA was reverse transcribed, random hexamers were used with an input of roughly 0.45 to 1 ug. TCRdb re-derived calls from the immunoSEQ multiplex PCR reads in MiXCR, one entry per CDR3 protein. The repertoire holds some 180,000 distinct CDR3 sequences, with about 94% as singletons. These data belong to a study of CD8 T cells in Susac syndrome. The CDR3 totals 13 residues. V lost 5 bases to trimming and J lost 4 bases, with 14 bases between them. The germline gives CDR1 GTSNPN, CDR2 SVGIG (reference sequence). The sequence derives from a human donor in good health. The sequenced sample was CD4+ T cells from PBMCs. The V gene is TRBV30, the J gene TRBJ1-2, with D perhaps matching TRBD1 (6 bases). DNA for the CDR3: TGTGCCTGGGCCGGGGGGCGCGTCTATGGCTACACCTTC. Translated, it gives CAWAGGRVYGYTF.